These 16 T cell receptor beta chains were all obtained from the same sample, sequenced in a study of beta chain features in type 1 diabetes (dated by TCRdb to the late 2010s). Library preparation used the immunoSEQ multiplex PCR assay. The entire amount of isolated RNA was reverse transcribed using the High Capacity cDNA Reverse Transcription Kit, so the sequenced TCRB transcripts were expressed ones. Entries here come from immuneACCESS through TCRdb and include only in-frame sequences with V and J called. Some clones fail to appear in such tables; in the studies checked, an unresolved V gene covers under half of the shortfall, and the cause of the remainder is unknown. This sample comprises under 900,000 clones, roughly 15% of them detected only once. The ten largest clones add up to about 0.025% of the sample. Sample: naive CD4+ T cells from blood. The meaning of the sample's cell subset or site label: true naive CD4+ T cells. These TCRs come from a woman aged 18-29 years in good health.

This clone was seen only a few times. CDR3 DNA sequence: TGTGCCAGCAGCTCGTCCCGGGGCTTTGATAGTGAGCAGTTCTTC. Its translation: CASSSSRGFDSEQFF. The chain employs TRBV7-9 and TRBJ2-1, with D perhaps assigned TRBD1 or TRBD2 (5 bases each). The CDR3 contains 15 residues. Germline V gene lookup returns CDR1 SEHNR and CDR2 FQNEAQ (reference sequence). Trimming shortened V by 4 bases and J by 9 bases, and 19 bases separated the two germline ends.

This clone was seen a few times. This chain uses TRBV5-4 with TRBJ2-5, with 12 positions matching TRBD2. CDR3 length: 15 amino acids. Unmatched junction bases numbered 2, after V lost 3 bases and J lost 2 bases. Germline-derived CDR1 and CDR2 are SGHNT and YYREEE (reference sequence). The CDR3 protein is CASSSTSGRQETQYF. CDR3 DNA sequence: TGTGCCAGCAGCTCGACTAGCGGGAGACAAGAGACCCAGTACTTC.

V gene TRBV4-3 combines with J gene TRBJ2-5; D is ambiguous. The CDR3 totals 16 residues. CDR1 is LGHNA, CDR2 YSLEER, per germline. Deletions cut 1 base from V and 1 base from J, with 13 bases between. CDR3: CASSQGIARAQETQYF. CDR3 nucleotide sequence: TGCGCCAGCAGCCAAGGTATTGCTAGGGCCCAAGAGACCCAGTACTTC.

The V call is TRBV28, the J call TRBJ2-7; TRBD2 matches 13 bases. V lost 8 bases and J lost 2; bases outside the gene matches: 3. Germline CDR1 is MDHEN and CDR2 is SYDVKM. The CDR3 loop spans 14 amino acids. CDR3: CASHGLAGAYEQYF. The CDR3 nucleotides are TGTGCCAGCCACGGACTAGCGGGGGCCTACGAGCAGTACTTC.

V usage is TRBV25-1 and J usage is TRBJ1-1; TRBD1 aligns across 8 bases. This CDR3 comprises 15 residues. V gave up 2 bases and J gave up 5 bases; unmatched junction bases: 7. Germline CDR1 reads MGHDK; CDR2 reads SYGVNS. The CDR3 DNA is TGTGCCAGCAGTGAACAGGGGGCGGGTTGGACTGAAGCTTTCTTT. Translation gives CASSEQGAGWTEAFF.

There are a few counts of this clone. Other DNA sequences in this sample translate to the same CDR3. V usage is TRBV5-1 and J usage is TRBJ2-3, with TRBD1 as a possible D gene (6 bases). V dropped 4 bases and J dropped 0 bases, with 12 bases sitting between them. Germline V gene data show CDR1 as SGHRS and CDR2 as YFSETQ. This CDR3 has 15 residues. CDR3 nucleotides: TGCGCCAGCAGCCTACAGGGCGCAAGCACAGATACGCAGTATTTT. Translating gives CASSLQGASTDTQYF.

Only a few counts were recorded for this clone. This rearrangement joins TRBV18 to TRBJ2-3, with TRBD2 matching 13 bases. Germline V gene data show CDR1 as KGHSH and CDR2 as LQKENI. The CDR3 spans 18 residues. Unmatched junction bases numbered 6, after V lost 2 bases and J lost 1 base. The CDR3 DNA sequence: TGTGCCAGCTCACCAGGACTAGCGGGAGTTTACCGCACAGATACGCAGTATTTT. This translates into CASSPGLAGVYRTDTQYF.

In DNA, the CDR3 is TGTGCCAGCCTCGGGACAGTGGCCCCCGACACTGAAGCTTTCTTT. It translates to CASLGTVAPDTEAFF. The genes are TRBV6-5 and TRBJ1-1, with TRBD1 matching over 7 bases. The CDR3 is 15 residues long. V shed 8 bases, J shed 3 bases, and the junction held 12 bases outside the gene matches. Germline V gene sequence: CDR1 MNHEY, CDR2 SVGAGI.

This clone was observed a few times. The gene calls are TRBV6-5 and TRBJ2-7; 7 nucleotides agree with TRBD1. The V segment lost 5 bases and the J segment 0 bases; nucleotides outside the gene matches: 4. CDR1 and CDR2 from the germline V gene are MNHEY and SVGAGI. The CDR3 covers 14 residues. The CDR3 reads CASSRTGVSYEQYF. Written as DNA, the CDR3 is TGTGCCAGCAGTCGGACAGGTGTCTCCTACGAGCAGTACTTC.

V usage is TRBV10-3 and J usage is TRBJ2-3, with no clear D. In germline, CDR1 is ENHRY, CDR2 SYGVKD. Trimming shortened V by 0 bases and J by 0 bases, and 7 bases separated the two germline ends. CDR3 length equals 15 residues. The chain's CDR3 is CAISESGASTDTQYF. In nucleotides, the CDR3 is TGTGCCATCAGTGAGTCGGGTGCGAGCACAGATACGCAGTATTTT.

This clone has only a few counts. The J gene is TRBJ2-7, the V gene TRBV12-5, with D perhaps TRBD2 (6 bases). V shed 8 bases and J shed 9 bases, with 20 bases lying between them. Per germline, CDR1 LGHNT and CDR2 FRNRAP. CDR3 length: 13 amino acids. CDR3: CASSLNFGGRQYF. In DNA form, the CDR3 reads TGTGCTAGTTCCCTTAACTTCGGGGGTCGGCAGTACTTC.

V gene TRBV27 combines with J gene TRBJ2-3, with 8 positions matching TRBD1. V lost 5 bases and J lost 6; bases outside the gene matches: 7. CDR1 is MNHEY and CDR2 is SMNVEV in the germline V gene (reference sequence). The CDR3 runs to 14 residues. The CDR3 nucleotides read TGTGCCAGCAGTCAAGGACAGGGTTTCGATACGCAGTATTTT. It specifies CASSQGQGFDTQYF.

This clone appeared a few times. The chain employs TRBV10-3 and TRBJ1-4, with D possibly TRBD1 on 6 matching bases. With 0 bases removed from V and 6 bases from J, the gap between germline ends came to 11 bases. CDR1 is ENHRY and CDR2 is SYGVKD in the germline V gene. This CDR3 contains 15 residues. CDR3 nucleotide sequence: TGTGCCATCAGTGAGTCCATGGGGGGCGATGAAAAACTGTTTTTT. Translated, it gives CAISESMGGDEKLFF.

This chain connects TRBV7-9 to TRBJ2-7, with TRBD1 as a possible D gene (6 bases). Looked up from germline, CDR1 is SEHNR and CDR2 is FQNEAQ (reference sequence). V dropped 5 bases and J dropped 0 bases, with 26 bases sitting between them. The CDR3 totals 19 residues. This chain's CDR3 is CASSGVDRSQSTYSYEQYF. CDR3 nucleotides: TGTGCCAGCAGCGGCGTTGACAGGTCCCAGAGTACGTACTCCTACGAGCAGTACTTC.

The chain couples TRBV6-5 to TRBJ2-7; 9 bases fit TRBD2. The CDR3 has 15 residues. In germline, CDR1 is MNHEY, CDR2 SVGAGI. The J segment lost 4 bases and the V segment lost 7 bases, leaving 11 bases of the junction unmatched. CDR3 sequence reads: CASKEGAGGPYEQYF. The DNA of the CDR3 is TGTGCCAGCAAAGAAGGGGCGGGAGGGCCTTACGAGCAGTACTTC.

The gene calls are TRBV11-2 and TRBJ2-2, with TRBD1 as a possible D gene (5 bases). This CDR3 is 18 amino acids long. Germline V gene lookup returns CDR1 SGHAT and CDR2 FQNNGV. V was trimmed by 2 bases and J by 0 bases, leaving 16 bases between them. CDR3 in amino acids: CASSLRPGPHSNTGELFF. The CDR3 region has the DNA TGTGCCAGCAGCTTAAGACCAGGGCCGCATTCGAACACCGGGGAGCTGTTTTTT.